The 3 T cell receptor beta chains reported below all come from one sample, sequenced in a study of blood T cell repertoires in COVID-19. Measured with immunoSEQ multiplex PCR; TCRdb has only the in-frame clones, and not every one. The sample records 110,000 or so clones, around 82% being singletons. The material sequenced was peripheral blood. These TCRs come from a human donor in a cohort sampled during active COVID-19.

The rearrangement links TRBV3-1 (or the pseudogene TRBV3-2) to TRBJ2-3; 8 nucleotides align to TRBD2. The germline gives CDR1 LGHDT, CDR2 YNNKEL (reference sequence). V lost 0 bases and J lost 2; bases outside the gene matches: 4. The CDR3 is 16 residues long. CDR3 sequence (DNA): TGTGCCAGCAGCCAAGATGCAGCGGGGGCCACAGATACGCAGTATTTT. Translation gives CASSQDAAGATDTQYF.

This sequence joins TRBV10-1 and TRBJ1-1, with 7 bases fitting TRBD1. Germline V lookup: CDR1 WNHNN, CDR2 SYGVQD (reference sequence). The length of the CDR3 is 12 residues. V was pared by 3 bases and J by 8 bases, with 3 bases of the junction left unmatched. CDR3 residues: CASSEEGAEAFF. In nucleotides, the CDR3 is TGCGCCAGCAGTGAAGAGGGGGCAGAAGCTTTCTTT.

The chain combines TRBV29-1 with TRBJ1-2; 10 nucleotides match TRBD1. Germline CDR1 SQVTM, CDR2 ANQGSEA. This CDR3 has 14 residues. The V and J ends lost 5 bases and 6 bases, in that order; junction bases with no gene match: 9. The DNA of the CDR3 is TGCAGCGTTCAAACCGGACAGGGGGTAAATGGCTACACCTTC. Translated, it gives CSVQTGQGVNGYTF.